The sequence of this TCR beta chain was determined in a study of T cells in Graves' hyperthyroidism and ophthalmopathy. This clonotype was detected many times. The CDR3 covers 11 residues. Looked up from germline, CDR1 is MNHEY and CDR2 is SVGEGT. Trimming removed 6 bases from V and 7 bases from J, with 7 bases in between. Amplification of TCR beta CDR3 regions used RNA as the template. First-round RT-PCR targeting the TCR CDR3 was performed with the HTBI primer set. TCRdb recomputed calls from the multiplex PCR reads with MiXCR, one row per CDR3 protein. The table includes about 260,000 distinct CDR3 sequences, roughly 20% detected once.

Sequenced material: blood. The rearrangement links TRBV6-2 or TRBV6-3 to TRBJ2-1; D remains unclear. This sequence was found in a man in his thirties or forties with Graves' ophthalmopathy. This chain's CDR3 is CASRRANEQFF. The CDR3 DNA sequence: TGTGCCAGCAGGCGCGCGAATGAGCAGTTCTTC.